The entry below gives a single T cell receptor (beta chain) sequence along with its context. Its antigen has not been determined. Base qualities are not recorded, but no much larger clone differs from it by a single base. This sample is drawn from a study of memory CD4+ T cells and cytomegalovirus serostatus (dated by TCRdb to about 2019). Regarding the study in general: A total of some 33 healthy Belgian adults, of whom 9 were CMV seropositive and approximately 24 were CMV seronegative, were included in the cohort. CD4+ memory TCRbeta repertoires of a Belgian cohort with known cytomegalovirus serostatus were sequenced in order to replicate a published TCR-based CMV serostatus classifier. Study-wide findings and limitations: The results were interpreted as suggesting that the CMV-associated TCR signature is largely present in the CD4+ memory repertoire. Unlike the original study, which covered naive and memory CD4+ and CD8+ populations, the Belgian study sequenced only CD4+CD45RO+ memory cells. For CMV serostatus prediction, a median bootstrapped AUC of 0.95 was reached with the original framework, and a median bootstrapped AUC of approximately 0.92 was reached with a US-trained random forest. On the Belgian cohort, the classifier based on the original framework reached a median bootstrapped AUC of approximately 0.95, with a 95% CI of 0.76-1.00. Among the roughly 160 previously reported CMV-associated TCRbeta sequences, approximately 67 showed up in the CD4+ memory repertoires, with each one found in between one and five individuals.

Single viable CD3+CD4+CD8-CD45RO+ cells were sorted as memory CD4+ T cells on a FACSAria II. CMV serostatus was determined with a Roche Elecsys assay detecting serum IgG against CMV pp150, pp28, p38 and p52. Once the samples were thawed, total CD4+ T cells were enriched through positive selection using CD4 magnetic microbeads. The samples came from a different study that was designed specifically to examine the CD4+ T cell memory repertoire. Peripheral blood mononuclear cells were isolated and cryopreserved following standard operating procedures; serum was stored at -80 °C. CD3-PerCP (BW264/56), CD4-APC (RPA-T4), CD45RO-PE (UCHT1) and CD8-Pacific Orange (3B5) antibodies were used for staining, and non-viable cells were excluded with Sytox blue. From V the trimming removes 3 bases and from J it removes 7 bases, while the gene matches leave 12 bases of the junction unaccounted for. CDR1 and CDR2 (MRHNA, SNTAGT) derive from the germline V gene. The CDR3 covers 16 residues, taking in both the cysteine and the phenylalanine. Only the CDR3 DNA stays, 48 bases, in frame from base 1.

The Quick-DNA Microprep Kit was used to extract genomic DNA from the sorted cells. TCRbeta DNA was amplified with the immunoSEQ hsTCRbeta kit following the manufacturer's protocol. An Illumina MiSeq instrument was used to sequence the TCRbeta libraries. The original methods were these. Following removal of out-of-frame sequences, 2.3 million or so distinct TCRbeta sequences were retained, with an average of roughly 70,000 per individual. Each individual was scored using the number of some 160 previously reported CMV-associated TCRbeta sequences that the individual carried and the total number of productive distinct TCRbeta sequences. A beta-binomial model was reimplemented in Python, and random forests from scikit-learn, run with default parameters, were trained on data from the US cohort. On the Belgian cohort, classifier performance was reported as the median AUC, along with percentile confidence intervals, across 10,000 bootstrap iterations. TCRdb's version of the immuneACCESS table is confined to in-frame rearrangements and falls short of the full clone set. An unresolved V gene accounts for under half of the shortfall where checked; the remainder is of unknown origin. Clonal size and the V and J genes are those of that table, whereas D and trimming came from the DNA. The sample includes 30,000 to 40,000 clones, with roughly 78% observed a single time. The top ten clonotypes cover approximately 0.78% of the sample.

The sample taken for sequencing was memory CD4+ T cells from blood. The rearrangement combines TRBV6-4 with TRBJ2-1, and 7 bases in between align with TRBD2. This receptor was obtained from an adult in good health and CMV-seronegative. CDR3 region: CASSDRGGGAKNEQFF. In nucleotides, the sequence is TGTGCCAGCAGTGATCGAGGCGGGGGTGCCAAAAATGAGCAGTTCTTC.